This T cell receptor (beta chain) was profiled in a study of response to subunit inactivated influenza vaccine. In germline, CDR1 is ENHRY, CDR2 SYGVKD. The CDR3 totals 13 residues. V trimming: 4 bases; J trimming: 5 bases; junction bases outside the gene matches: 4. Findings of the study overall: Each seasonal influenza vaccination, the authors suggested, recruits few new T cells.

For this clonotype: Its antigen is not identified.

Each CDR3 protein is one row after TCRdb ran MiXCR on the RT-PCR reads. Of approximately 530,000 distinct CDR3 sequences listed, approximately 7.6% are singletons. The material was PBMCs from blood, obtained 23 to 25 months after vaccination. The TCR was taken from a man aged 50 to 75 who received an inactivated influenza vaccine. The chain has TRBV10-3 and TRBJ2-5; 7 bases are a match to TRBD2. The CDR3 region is CAISVHGGETQYF. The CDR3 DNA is TGTGCCATCAGTGTCCACGGGGGGGAGACCCAGTACTTC.